This TCR beta chain stems from a study of cytotoxic CD8 clonotypes in ibrutinib-treated CLL. The CDR3 totals 13 residues. Germline V gives CDR1 LNHNV, CDR2 YYDKDF (reference sequence). The V gene end was trimmed by 4 bases and the J gene end by 4 bases; junction bases not matched to a gene: 4. The repertoire was sequenced with immunoSEQ multiplex PCR; TCRdb's copy has only in-frame clones and lacks some. The sample includes more than 140,000 clones, 77% of them seen just once. This clonotype was sampled from a human donor with chronic lymphocytic leukemia. The specimen was PBMCs, collected after 12 months of ibrutinib treatment. The chain carries TRBV15 and TRBJ2-7; 7 nucleotides align to TRBD1. CDR3 coding DNA: TGTGCCACCAGCACCAACAGGGGATACGAGCAGTACTTC. Translation: CATSTNRGYEQYF.